The source of this TCR beta chain is a study of blood T cell repertoires in COVID-19. Trimming at V came to 3 bases and at J to 4 bases, leaving 4 bases not matched to a gene. Germline values: CDR1 DFQATT, CDR2 SNEGSKA (reference sequence). The CDR3 has 14 amino acids. Original methodology: How many nucleated cells were present was estimated from reference gene primer amplification. Sequencing used immunoSEQ multiplex PCR; TCRdb keeps in-frame clones, though not all of them. The V and J calls and clone size are taken from that table; D and trimming were inferred from the DNA. Among 100,000 to 150,000 clones listed, over 55% were seen once.

The sequence was collected from a woman between 70 and 85 years old with acute or convalescent COVID-19. This chain uses TRBV20-1 with TRBJ1-3; TRBD1 matches 9 bases. The sequenced sample consisted of peripheral blood. The CDR3 is CSASPTGGGNTIYF. CDR3 coding DNA: TGCAGTGCTAGTCCGACAGGGGGAGGAAACACCATATATTTT.